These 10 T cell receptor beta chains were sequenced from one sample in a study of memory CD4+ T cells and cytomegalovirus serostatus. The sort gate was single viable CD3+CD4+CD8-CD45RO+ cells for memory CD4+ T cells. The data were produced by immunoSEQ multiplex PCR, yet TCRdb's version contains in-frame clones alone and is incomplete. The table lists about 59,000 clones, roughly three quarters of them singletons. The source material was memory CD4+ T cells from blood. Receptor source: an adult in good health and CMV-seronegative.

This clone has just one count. The CDR3 region is CASSLGSTANGYTF. CDR3 nucleotides: TGCGCCAGCAGCTTGGGATCCACAGCGAATGGCTACACCTTC. V usage is TRBV5-1 and J usage is TRBJ1-2; D remains ambiguous. V was trimmed by 0 bases and J by 6 bases, leaving 12 bases between them. The CDR3 extends over 14 amino acids. CDR1 and CDR2 (germline): SGHRS, YFSETQ.

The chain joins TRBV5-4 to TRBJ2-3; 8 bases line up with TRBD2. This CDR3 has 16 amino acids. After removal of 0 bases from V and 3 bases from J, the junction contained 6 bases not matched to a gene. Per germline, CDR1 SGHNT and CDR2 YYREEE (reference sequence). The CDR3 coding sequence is TGTGCCAGCAGCTTGGCCGCAGCGGGAGATACAGATACGCAGTATTTT. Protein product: CASSLAAAGDTDTQYF.

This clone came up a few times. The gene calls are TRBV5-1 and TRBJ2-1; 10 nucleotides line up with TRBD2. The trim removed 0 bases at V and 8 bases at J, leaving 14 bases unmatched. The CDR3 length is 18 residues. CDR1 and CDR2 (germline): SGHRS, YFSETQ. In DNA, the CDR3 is TGCGCCAGCAGCTTGGCCAGGGGTAATAGCGGGAGGACCGATGAGCAGTTCTTC. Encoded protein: CASSLARGNSGRTDEQFF.

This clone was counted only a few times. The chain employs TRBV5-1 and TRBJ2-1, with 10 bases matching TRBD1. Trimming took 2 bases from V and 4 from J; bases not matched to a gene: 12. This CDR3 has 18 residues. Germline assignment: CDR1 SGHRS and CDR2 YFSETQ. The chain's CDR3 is CASSFSAGPGQGYNEQFF. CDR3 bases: TGCGCCAGCAGCTTTAGTGCGGGACCGGGACAGGGGTACAATGAGCAGTTCTTC.

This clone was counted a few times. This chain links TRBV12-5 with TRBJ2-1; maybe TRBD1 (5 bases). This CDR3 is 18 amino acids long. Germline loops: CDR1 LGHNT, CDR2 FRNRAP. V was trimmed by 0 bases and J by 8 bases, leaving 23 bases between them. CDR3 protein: CASGLVKSRQNQGDEQFF. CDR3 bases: TGTGCTAGTGGTTTGGTTAAAAGTCGGCAGAATCAGGGCGATGAGCAGTTCTTC.

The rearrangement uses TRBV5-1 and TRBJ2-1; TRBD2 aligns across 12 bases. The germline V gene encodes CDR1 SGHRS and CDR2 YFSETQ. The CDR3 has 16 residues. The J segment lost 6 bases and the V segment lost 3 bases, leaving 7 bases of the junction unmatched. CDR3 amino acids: CASSSLTSGSSNEQFF. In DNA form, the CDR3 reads TGCGCCAGCAGCTCCTTGACTAGCGGGAGCTCCAATGAGCAGTTCTTC.

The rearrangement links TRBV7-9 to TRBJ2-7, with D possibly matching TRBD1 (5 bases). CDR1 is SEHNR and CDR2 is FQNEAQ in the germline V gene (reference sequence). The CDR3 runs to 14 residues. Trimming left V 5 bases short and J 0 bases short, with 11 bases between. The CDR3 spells CASSPAQASYEQYF. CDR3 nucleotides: TGTGCCAGCAGCCCCGCACAGGCCTCCTACGAGCAGTACTTC.

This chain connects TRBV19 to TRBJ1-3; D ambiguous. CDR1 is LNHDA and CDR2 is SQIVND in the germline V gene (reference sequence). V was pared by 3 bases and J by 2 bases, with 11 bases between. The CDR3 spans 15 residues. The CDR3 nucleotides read TGTGCCAGTAGTATCTCTCGGGGTCCTGGAAACACCATATATTTT. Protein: CASSISRGPGNTIYF. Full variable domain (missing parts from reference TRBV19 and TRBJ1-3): DGGITQSPKYLFRKEGQNVTLSCEQNLNHDAMYWYRQDPGQGLRLIYYSQIVNDFQKGDIAEGYSVSREKKESFPLTVTSAQKNPTAFYLCASSISRGPGNTIYFGEGSWLTVV.

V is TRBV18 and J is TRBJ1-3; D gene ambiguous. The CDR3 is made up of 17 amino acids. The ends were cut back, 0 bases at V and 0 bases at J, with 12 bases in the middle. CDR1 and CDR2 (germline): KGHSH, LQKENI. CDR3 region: CASSPPFQVPSGNTIYF. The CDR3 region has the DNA TGTGCCAGCTCACCACCGTTTCAGGTCCCCTCTGGAAACACCATATATTTT.

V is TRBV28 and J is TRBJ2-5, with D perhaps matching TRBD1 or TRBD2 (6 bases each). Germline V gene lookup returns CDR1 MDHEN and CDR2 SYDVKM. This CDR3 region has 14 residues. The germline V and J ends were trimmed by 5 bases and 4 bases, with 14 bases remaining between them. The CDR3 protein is CASSIFTGAETQYF. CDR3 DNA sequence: TGTGCCAGCAGTATATTCACGGGGGCAGAGACCCAGTACTTC.